This T cell receptor beta chain is drawn from a study of cytomegalovirus exposure and HLA in healthy donors. Data came from immunoSEQ multiplex PCR; TCRdb stores just in-frame clones and leaves some out. Among 100,000 to 120,000 clones, roughly nine tenths were seen once, and the ten largest hold under 2%. Source material: PBMCs. This clonotype was sampled from a woman under 30 in good health and CMV-seronegative.

The CDR3: CASSSGQGAYEQYF. In DNA form, the CDR3 reads TGTGCCAGCAGTTCGGGACAGGGGGCATACGAGCAGTACTTC. V usage is TRBV28 and J usage is TRBJ2-7; TRBD1 aligns across 12 bases. V was clipped by 4 bases and J by 4 bases; unmatched bases: 2. CDR1 MDHEN and CDR2 SYDVKM come from the germline V gene. This CDR3 spans 14 amino acids.